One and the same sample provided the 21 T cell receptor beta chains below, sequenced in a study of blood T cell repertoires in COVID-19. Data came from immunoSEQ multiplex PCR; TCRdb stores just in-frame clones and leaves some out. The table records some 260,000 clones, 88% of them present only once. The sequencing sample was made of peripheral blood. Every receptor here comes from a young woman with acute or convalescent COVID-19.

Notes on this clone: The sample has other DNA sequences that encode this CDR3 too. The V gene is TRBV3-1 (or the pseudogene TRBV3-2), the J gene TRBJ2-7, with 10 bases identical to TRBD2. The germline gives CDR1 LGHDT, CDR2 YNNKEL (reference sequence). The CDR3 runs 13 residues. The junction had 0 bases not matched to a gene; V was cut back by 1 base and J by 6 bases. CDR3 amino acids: CASSQGLAGEQYF. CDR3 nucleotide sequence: TGTGCCAGCAGCCAAGGACTAGCGGGCGAGCAGTACTTC.

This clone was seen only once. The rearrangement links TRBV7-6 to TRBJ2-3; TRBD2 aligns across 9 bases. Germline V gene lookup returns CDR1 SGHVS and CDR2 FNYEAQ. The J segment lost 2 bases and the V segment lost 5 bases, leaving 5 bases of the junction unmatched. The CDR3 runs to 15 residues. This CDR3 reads CASSRRTSDTDTQYF. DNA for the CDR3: TGTGCCAGCAGCCGCCGGACTAGCGACACAGATACGCAGTATTTT.

CDR3: CASSGRQGASYHGYTF. CDR3 bases: TGTGCCAGCAGCGGGCGACAGGGGGCGTCGTACCATGGCTACACCTTC. The gene calls are TRBV7-9 and TRBJ1-2, with 10 bases that match TRBD1. V lost 5 bases, J lost 6 bases, and 12 bases stayed unmatched. The CDR3 is made up of 16 amino acids. CDR1 SEHNR and CDR2 FQNEAQ come from the germline V gene (reference sequence).

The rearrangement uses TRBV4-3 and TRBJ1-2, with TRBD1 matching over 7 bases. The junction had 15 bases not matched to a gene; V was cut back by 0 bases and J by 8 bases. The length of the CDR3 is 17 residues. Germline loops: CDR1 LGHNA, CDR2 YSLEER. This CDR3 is CASSQDRTVKGAGGYTF. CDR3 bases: TGCGCCAGCAGCCAAGATCGGACCGTTAAGGGGGCTGGCGGCTACACCTTC.

The CDR3 DNA sequence: TGCGCCAGCAGTTGGGGACCGACAGGGACTGGAAACACCATATATTTT. It specifies CASSWGPTGTGNTIYF. The chain couples TRBV5-1 to TRBJ1-3, with 7 positions matching TRBD1. Germline V CDR1 and CDR2: SGHRS, YFSETQ. J gave up 2 bases and V 5 bases, and 10 bases lay outside the gene matches. This CDR3 spans 16 amino acids.

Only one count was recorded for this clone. CDR3 residues: CASSPDRGIAFF. The CDR3 DNA sequence: TGTGCCAGCAGTCCTGACAGGGGCATAGCTTTCTTT. V usage is TRBV2 and J usage is TRBJ1-1, with 8 nucleotides matching TRBD1. CDR3 length equals 12 residues. V shed 5 bases, J shed 10 bases, and the junction held 6 bases outside the gene matches. Germline assignment: CDR1 SNHLY and CDR2 FYNNEI.

The CDR3: CASSLGGSYEQYF. CDR3 DNA sequence: TGTGCCAGCAGCCTAGGGGGCTCCTACGAGCAGTACTTC. The chain combines TRBV6-2 or TRBV6-3 with TRBJ2-7; D may be TRBD1 (6 bases). Germline lookup yields CDR1 MNHEY and CDR2 SVGEGT. The CDR3 spans 13 residues. V lost 6 bases, J lost 0 bases, and 9 bases lay in between.

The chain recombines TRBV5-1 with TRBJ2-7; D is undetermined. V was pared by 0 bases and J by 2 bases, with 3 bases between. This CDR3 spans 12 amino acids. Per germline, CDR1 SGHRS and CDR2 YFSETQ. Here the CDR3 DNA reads TGCGCCAGCAGCTTGGCAACCTACGAGCAGTACTTC. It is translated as CASSLATYEQYF.

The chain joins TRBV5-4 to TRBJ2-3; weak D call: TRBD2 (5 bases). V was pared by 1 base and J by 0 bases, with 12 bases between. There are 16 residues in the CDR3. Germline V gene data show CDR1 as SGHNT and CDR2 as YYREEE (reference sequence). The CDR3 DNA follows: TGTGCCAGCAGCTTGACTAGGGCCCCTAGCACAGATACGCAGTATTTT. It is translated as CASSLTRAPSTDTQYF.

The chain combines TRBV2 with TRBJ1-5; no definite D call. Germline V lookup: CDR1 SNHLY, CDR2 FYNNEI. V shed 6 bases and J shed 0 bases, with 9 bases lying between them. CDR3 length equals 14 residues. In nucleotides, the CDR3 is TGTGCCAGCAGCGCAGGTAATAGCAATCAGCCCCAGCATTTT. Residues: CASSAGNSNQPQHF.

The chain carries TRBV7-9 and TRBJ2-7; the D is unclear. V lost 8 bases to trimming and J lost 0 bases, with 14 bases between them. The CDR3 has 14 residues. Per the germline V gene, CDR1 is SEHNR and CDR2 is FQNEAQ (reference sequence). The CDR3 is CASGNGGPSYEQYF. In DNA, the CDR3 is TGTGCCAGCGGCAACGGCGGCCCCTCCTACGAGCAGTACTTC.

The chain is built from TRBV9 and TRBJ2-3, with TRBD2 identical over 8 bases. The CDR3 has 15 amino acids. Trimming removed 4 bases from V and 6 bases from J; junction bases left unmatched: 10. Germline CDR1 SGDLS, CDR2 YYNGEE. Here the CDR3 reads CASSPREGRRDTQYF. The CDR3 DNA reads TGTGCCAGCAGCCCACGGGAGGGCCGGCGGGATACGCAGTATTTT.

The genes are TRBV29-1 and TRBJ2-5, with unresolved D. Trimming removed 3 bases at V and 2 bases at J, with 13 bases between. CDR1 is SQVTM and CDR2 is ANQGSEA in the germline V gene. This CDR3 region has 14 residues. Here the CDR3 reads CSVDRPGAQETQYF. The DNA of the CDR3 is TGCAGCGTTGATCGACCGGGTGCTCAAGAGACCCAGTACTTC.

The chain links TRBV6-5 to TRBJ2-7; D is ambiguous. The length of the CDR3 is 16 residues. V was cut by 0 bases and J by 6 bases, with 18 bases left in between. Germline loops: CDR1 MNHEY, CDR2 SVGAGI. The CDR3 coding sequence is TGTGCCAGCAGTTACTCGATCCTCACACACGCAGGCGAGCAGTACTTC. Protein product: CASSYSILTHAGEQYF.

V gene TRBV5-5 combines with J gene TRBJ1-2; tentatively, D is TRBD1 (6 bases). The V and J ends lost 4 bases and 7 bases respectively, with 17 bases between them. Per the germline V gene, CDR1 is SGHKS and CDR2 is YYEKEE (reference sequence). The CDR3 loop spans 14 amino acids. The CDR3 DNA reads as TGTGCCAGCAGCGGGCGTACAGGGCGCGGTGGCTACACCTTC. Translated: CASSGRTGRGGYTF.

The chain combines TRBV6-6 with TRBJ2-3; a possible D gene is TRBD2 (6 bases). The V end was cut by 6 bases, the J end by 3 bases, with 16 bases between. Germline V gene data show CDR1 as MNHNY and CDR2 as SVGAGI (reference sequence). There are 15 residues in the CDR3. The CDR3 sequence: CASRHAGTGTDTQYF. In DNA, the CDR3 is TGTGCCAGCAGACATGCCGGGACTGGGACAGATACGCAGTATTTT.

This CDR3 is CAWNRQETQYF. The CDR3 nucleotides are TGTGCCTGGAATAGACAAGAGACCCAGTACTTC. V usage is TRBV30 and J usage is TRBJ2-5; the D is unclear. The ends were cut back, 4 bases at V and 2 bases at J, with 5 bases in the middle. In germline, CDR1 is GTSNPN, CDR2 SVGIG (reference sequence). The CDR3 sequence is 11 residues long.

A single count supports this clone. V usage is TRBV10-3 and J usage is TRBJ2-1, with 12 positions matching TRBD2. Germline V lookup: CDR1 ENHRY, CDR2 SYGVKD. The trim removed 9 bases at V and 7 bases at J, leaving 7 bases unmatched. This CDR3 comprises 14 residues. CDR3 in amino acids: CAISGLAGRNEQFF. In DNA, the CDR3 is TGTGCCATTTCCGGACTAGCGGGACGTAATGAGCAGTTCTTC.

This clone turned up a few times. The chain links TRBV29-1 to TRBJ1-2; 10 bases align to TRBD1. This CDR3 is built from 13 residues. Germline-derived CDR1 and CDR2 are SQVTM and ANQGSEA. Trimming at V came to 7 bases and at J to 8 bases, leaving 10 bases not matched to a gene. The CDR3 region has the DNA TGCAGCGCGTCCGGGACAGGGGTCTCGGGCTACACCTTC. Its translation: CSASGTGVSGYTF.

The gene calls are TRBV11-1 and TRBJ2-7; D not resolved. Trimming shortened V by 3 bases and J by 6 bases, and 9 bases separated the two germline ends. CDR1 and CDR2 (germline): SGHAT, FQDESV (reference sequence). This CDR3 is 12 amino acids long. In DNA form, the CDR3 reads TGTGCCAGCAGCTTTATCATCGGCGAGCAGTACTTC. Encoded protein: CASSFIIGEQYF.

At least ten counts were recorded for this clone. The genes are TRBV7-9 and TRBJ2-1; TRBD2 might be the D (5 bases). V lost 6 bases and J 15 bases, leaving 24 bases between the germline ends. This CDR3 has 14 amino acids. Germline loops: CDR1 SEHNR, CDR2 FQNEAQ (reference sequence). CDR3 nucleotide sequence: TGTGCCAGCAGGGCTCCGGGTATGGGAGAGGTGCCGTTCTTC. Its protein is CASRAPGMGEVPFF.